The rows below give T cell receptor beta chains drawn from one sample of a study of CD4 T cells in relation to SARS-CoV-2 and coronaviruses. Libraries were prepared by immunoSEQ multiplex PCR; TCRdb keeps only in-frame clonotypes and omits some of them. Among over 40,000 clones listed, 84% were seen once. Their target antigens are unknown. Sequenced: naive CD4+ T cells from PBMCs, cultured in vitro. These receptors all come from an adult with COVID-19. Each CDR3 is given with its conserved first and last residue. D genes are given only for firm matches. The size entry is marked missing in some rows and otherwise reads once, few, many or a size class.

d_call,j_call,clone_size,v_call,cdr3_nt,cdr3_aa
TRBD1,TRBJ1-1,-,TRBV14,TGTGCCAGCAGTCCAGGGGGCTTTAAAGCTTTCTTT,CASSPGGFKAFF
-,TRBJ2-1,-,TRBV13,TGTGCCAGCAGCTTAGGCCTAAGTCCCGTCGAGGTTTGGGACCCGTCCTCGCACGATGAGCAGTTCTTC,CASSLGLSPVEVWDPSSHDEQFF
-,TRBJ2-1,once,TRBV14,TGTGCCAGCAGCCAAGTCGCATGGCAGGAGTACAATGAGCAGTTCTTC,CASSQVAWQEYNEQFF
-,TRBJ2-1,-,TRBV2,TGTGCCGGCAACAGGACTCCCTACAATGAGCAGTTCTTC,CAGNRTPYNEQFF
TRBD1,TRBJ2-7,-,TRBV24-1,TGTGCCACCTCCGGTGCGGGGACAGGAGTTTACGAGCAGTACTTC,CATSGAGTGVYEQYF
-,TRBJ1-2,-,TRBV2,TGTGCCAGCAGTGAGACCTTTAACTATGGCTACACCTTC,CASSETFNYGYTF
TRBD2,TRBJ2-1,-,TRBV7-9,TGTGCCAGCAGCTTGCGTTTCCTAGCGGGAGTAGGGAATGAGCAGTTCTTC,CASSLRFLAGVGNEQFF
TRBD2,TRBJ2-7,-,TRBV27,TGTGCCAGCAACAGCGGGACCCTCAGCTCCTACGAGCAGTACTTC,CASNSGTLSSYEQYF
TRBD1,TRBJ2-5,once,TRBV11-2,TGTGCCAGCAGCTCGGACAGGGTAGAGACCCAGTACTTC,CASSSDRVETQYF
-,TRBJ1-6,-,TRBV28,TGTGCCAGCCTTAGACAGGCGGGGAGCTCCTATAATTCACCCCTCCACTTT,CASLRQAGSSYNSPLHF
-,TRBJ2-7,-,TRBV28,TGTGCCAGCAGTTTATTTGGCGAGCAGTACTTC,CASSLFGEQYF
-,TRBJ1-4,-,TRBV13,TGTGCCAGCAGTCCCGCCCGGGGCAGGGAAAAACTGTTTTTT,CASSPARGREKLFF
TRBD2,TRBJ2-3,-,TRBV11-2,TGTGCCAGCAGCTCCGGGACTAGCGGCACAGATACGCAGTATTTT,CASSSGTSGTDTQYF
-,TRBJ1-1,-,TRBV6-5,TGTGCCAGCATCTCCGGGGGGTGGACTGAAGCTTTCTTT,CASISGGWTEAFF
-,TRBJ2-7,-,TRBV27,TGTGCCAGCAGGACTAGACAGGGTGGCTACGAGCAGTACTTC,CASRTRQGGYEQYF
-,TRBJ1-4,-,TRBV18,TGTGCCAGCTCACCCCCCGCGTGGGGAGTAACTAATGAAAAACTGTTTTTT,CASSPPAWGVTNEKLFF
-,TRBJ1-1,-,TRBV7-9,TGTGCCAGCAGCTTAGGAGTGGGACAACTAGACACTGAAGCTTTCTTT,CASSLGVGQLDTEAFF
-,TRBJ1-5,-,TRBV19,TGTGCCAGTAGTATAGATGCCGGGCAGGTTTGGCAGCCCCAGCATTTT,CASSIDAGQVWQPQHF
-,TRBJ2-1,once,TRBV24-1,TGTGCCACCAGTGCGCACAGGGACGTAGGGGAGCAGTTCTTC,CATSAHRDVGEQFF
-,TRBJ2-6,few,TRBV4-1,TGCGCCAGCAGCCACCCTCTCAGGGCCAACGTCCTGACTTTC,CASSHPLRANVLTF
TRBD2,TRBJ2-7,-,TRBV28,TGTGCCAGCAGGCCCGGGACTACGTTTAAATCCTACGAGCAGTACTTC,CASRPGTTFKSYEQYF
-,TRBJ2-3,few,TRBV10-3,TGTGCCATCAGTGAGTCGTCTAGCCATTACACAGATACGCAGTATTTT,CAISESSSHYTDTQYF
-,TRBJ1-6,-,TRBV2,TGTGCCAGCAGTGATACAGGGATGTATAATTCACCCCTCCACTTT,CASSDTGMYNSPLHF
-,TRBJ2-1,-,TRBV15,TGTGCCACCAGCAGAGCTTCCGGGGGTCTCTTAAATGAGCAGTTCTTC,CATSRASGGLLNEQFF
-,TRBJ1-4,few,TRBV24-1,TGTGCCACCAGTACCAGCGGGGATGAAAAACTGTTTTTT,CATSTSGDEKLFF
TRBD2,TRBJ2-3,-,TRBV7-9,TGTGCCAGCACCGAACTAGCGAGCACAGATACGCAGTATTTT,CASTELASTDTQYF
-,TRBJ2-1,-,TRBV7-9,TGTGCCACCTACGCGGACAGTAAAGGCTACTCCTACAATGAGCAGTTCTTC,CATYADSKGYSYNEQFF
TRBD1,TRBJ2-2,-,TRBV7-6,TGTGCCAGCAGCCCTAGGGACAGTCTCACCGGGGAGCTGTTTTTT,CASSPRDSLTGELFF
TRBD1,TRBJ2-7,once,TRBV2,TGTGCCAGCACCCCGGGACAGGGGGTTTACGAGCAGTACTTC,CASTPGQGVYEQYF
-,TRBJ2-1,-,TRBV13,TGTGCCAGCAGAAGCGCCCCGGGCTCCTACAATGAGCAGTTCTTC,CASRSAPGSYNEQFF
-,TRBJ2-7,-,TRBV7-2,TGTGCCAGCAACCTGGGGGCGGGGGCGAGCTCCTACGAGCAGTACTTC,CASNLGAGASSYEQYF
-,TRBJ2-3,-,TRBV2,TGTGCCAGCAGTGGGCCTACTAGCTCTGAGCCAGATACGCAGTATTTT,CASSGPTSSEPDTQYF
-,TRBJ2-1,-,TRBV6-5,TGTGCCAGCAGTTCTTCTAATAAGCAGTTCTTC,CASSSSNKQFF
TRBD1,TRBJ2-7,-,TRBV7-8,TGTGCCAGCAGCTTCCAGGGGGCCGGATCCTCCTACGAGCAGTACTTC,CASSFQGAGSSYEQYF
-,TRBJ2-3,-,TRBV19,TGTGCCAGTATCGGAGACTCTAGAAGGGCCGGCCGACTCTTCGCGGATACGCAGTATTTT,CASIGDSRRAGRLFADTQYF
TRBD2,TRBJ2-7,-,TRBV27,TGTGCCAGCAGTTTCCTGAGGAGCGGGAGGGCCGGCGAGCAGTACTTC,CASSFLRSGRAGEQYF
TRBD2,TRBJ2-7,-,TRBV5-1,TGCGCCAGCAGCTTTACTAGCGGGCCATACGAGCAGTACTTC,CASSFTSGPYEQYF
-,TRBJ2-7,-,TRBV27,TGTGCCAGCAGACTCGGGTGGCAATACGAGCAGTACTTC,CASRLGWQYEQYF
-,TRBJ2-5,-,TRBV5-1,TGCGCCAGCAGCTCGAACATTGCGAGAGAGACCCAGTACTTC,CASSSNIARETQYF
-,TRBJ2-2,once,TRBV6-6,TGTGCCAGCAGTTATCGCAGAGACAACACCGGGGAGCTGTTTTTT,CASSYRRDNTGELFF
-,TRBJ1-5,-,TRBV28,TGTGCCAGCAGTTTAGAGAAGGTCCCCGGGCCCGGACAGTATAGCAATCAGCCCCAGCATTTT,CASSLEKVPGPGQYSNQPQHF
-,TRBJ2-3,-,TRBV6-1,TGTGCCAGCAGTGAAGCGAAGTGGGCCGACTTTGTCAGTGGTACAGATACGCAGTATTTT,CASSEAKWADFVSGTDTQYF
-,TRBJ2-1,few,TRBV30,TGTGCCCGCCAAAGGAGCAACACCTACAATGAGCAGTTCTTC,CARQRSNTYNEQFF
-,TRBJ2-5,-,TRBV28,TGTGCCAGCAGTTCTCCCGCGAGTTCAGAGACCCAGTACTTC,CASSSPASSETQYF
TRBD1,TRBJ1-4,-,TRBV27,TGTGCCAGCAGCACGACAGGGACTAAAGGTGAAAAACTGTTTTTT,CASSTTGTKGEKLFF
-,TRBJ2-5,once,TRBV30,TGTGCCTGGAGCCCACGCACAGGAGGACAAGAGACCCAGTACTTC,CAWSPRTGGQETQYF
TRBD2,TRBJ2-3,few,TRBV10-1,TGCGCCAGCAGTGACCGACTAGCGGGAAGCACAGATACGCAGTATTTT,CASSDRLAGSTDTQYF
-,TRBJ2-5,-,TRBV5-1,TGCGCCAGCAGCCGTCAGCAAGAGACCCAGTACTTC,CASSRQQETQYF
TRBD2,TRBJ2-1,-,TRBV5-1,TGCGCCAGCAGCTTGGGGTCTAGCGGGATTGAGAATGAGCAGTTCTTC,CASSLGSSGIENEQFF
-,TRBJ1-3,-,TRBV4-1,TGCGCCAGCAGCCAAGAACAGCTTCGTACCACCATATATTTT,CASSQEQLRTTIYF
-,TRBJ2-7,-,TRBV30,TGTGCCTGGGGGCCGGGCCTACCCTACGAGCAGTACTTC,CAWGPGLPYEQYF
-,TRBJ1-1,few,TRBV30,TGTGCCTGGGACAGGACGGTGAACACTGAAGCTTTCTTT,CAWDRTVNTEAFF
-,TRBJ2-4,-,TRBV18,TGTGCCAGCTCACCACCCGGGTATGCGGGAAACATTCAGTACTTC,CASSPPGYAGNIQYF
-,TRBJ2-1,once,TRBV28,TGTGCCAGCACCATTGGAGCGGCATTAAGCTCCTACAATGAGCAGTTCTTC,CASTIGAALSSYNEQFF